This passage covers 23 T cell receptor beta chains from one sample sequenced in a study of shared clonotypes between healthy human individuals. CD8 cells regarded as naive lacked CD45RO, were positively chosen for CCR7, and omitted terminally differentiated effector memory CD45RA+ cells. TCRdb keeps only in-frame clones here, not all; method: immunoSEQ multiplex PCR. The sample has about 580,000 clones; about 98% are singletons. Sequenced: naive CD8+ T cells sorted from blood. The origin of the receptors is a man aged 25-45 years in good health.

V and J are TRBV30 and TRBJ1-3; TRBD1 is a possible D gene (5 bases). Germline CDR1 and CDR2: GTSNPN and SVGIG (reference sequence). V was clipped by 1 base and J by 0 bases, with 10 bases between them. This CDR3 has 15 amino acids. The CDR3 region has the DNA TGTGCCTGGAGTGGACAGCCCAACTCTGGAAACACCATATATTTT. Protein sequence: CAWSGQPNSGNTIYF.

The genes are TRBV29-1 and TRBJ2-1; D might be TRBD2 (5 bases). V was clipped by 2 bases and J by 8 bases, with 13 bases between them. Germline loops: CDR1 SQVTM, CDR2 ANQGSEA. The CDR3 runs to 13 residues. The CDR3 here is CSVESLLVDEQFF. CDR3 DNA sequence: TGCAGCGTTGAATCGCTACTAGTCGATGAGCAGTTCTTC.

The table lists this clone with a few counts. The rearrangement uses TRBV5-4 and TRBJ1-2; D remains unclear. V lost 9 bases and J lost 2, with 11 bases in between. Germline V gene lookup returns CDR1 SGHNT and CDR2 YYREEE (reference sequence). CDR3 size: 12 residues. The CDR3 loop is CATSPGNYGYTF. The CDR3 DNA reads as TGTGCCACTAGTCCGGGGAACTATGGCTACACCTTC.

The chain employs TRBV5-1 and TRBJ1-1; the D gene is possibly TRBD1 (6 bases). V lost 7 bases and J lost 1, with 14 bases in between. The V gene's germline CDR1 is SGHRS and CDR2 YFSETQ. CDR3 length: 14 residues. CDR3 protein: CASGDGGQNTEAFF. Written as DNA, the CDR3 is TGCGCCAGCGGGGATGGGGGGCAGAACACTGAAGCTTTCTTT. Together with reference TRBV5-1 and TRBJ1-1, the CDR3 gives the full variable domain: KAGVTQTPRYLIKTRGQQVTLSCSPISGHRSVSWYQQTPGQGLQFLFEYFSETQRNKGNFPGRFSGRQFSNSRSEMNVSTLELGDSALYLCASGDGGQNTEAFFGQGTRLTVV.

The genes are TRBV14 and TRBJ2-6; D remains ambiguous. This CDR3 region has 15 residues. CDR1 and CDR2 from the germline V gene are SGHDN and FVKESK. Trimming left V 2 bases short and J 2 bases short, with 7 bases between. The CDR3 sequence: CASSQWGTGANVLTF. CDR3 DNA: TGTGCCAGCAGCCAATGGGGTACTGGGGCCAACGTCCTGACTTTC.

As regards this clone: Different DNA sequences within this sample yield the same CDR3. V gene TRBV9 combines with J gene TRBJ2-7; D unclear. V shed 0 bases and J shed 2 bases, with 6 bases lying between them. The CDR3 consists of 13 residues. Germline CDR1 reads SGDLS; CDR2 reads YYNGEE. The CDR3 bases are TGTGCCAGCAGCGTAGACGGAACCTACGAGCAGTACTTC. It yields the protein CASSVDGTYEQYF.

CDR3 coding DNA: TGCAGCGTTGAAGTGATGGGCTTGCTTAAAGAGACCCAGTACTTC. Translation gives CSVEVMGLLKETQYF. V and J are TRBV29-1 and TRBJ2-5; D uncertain. This CDR3 spans 15 amino acids. With 1 base removed from V and 3 bases from J, the gap between germline ends came to 15 bases. Germline V gene sequence: CDR1 SQVTM, CDR2 ANQGSEA.

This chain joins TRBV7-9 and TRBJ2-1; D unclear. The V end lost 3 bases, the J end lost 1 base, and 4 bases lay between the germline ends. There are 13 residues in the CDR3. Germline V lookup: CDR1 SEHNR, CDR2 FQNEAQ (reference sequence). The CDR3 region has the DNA TGTGCCAGCAGCTTCAGGTCCTACAATGAGCAGTTCTTC. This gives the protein CASSFRSYNEQFF.

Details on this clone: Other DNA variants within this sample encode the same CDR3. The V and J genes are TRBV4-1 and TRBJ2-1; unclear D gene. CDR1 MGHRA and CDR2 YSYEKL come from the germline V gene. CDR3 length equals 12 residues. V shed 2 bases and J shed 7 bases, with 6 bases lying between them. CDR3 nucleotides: TGCGCCAGCAGCCAAACTTTAAATGAGCAGTTCTTC. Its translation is CASSQTLNEQFF.

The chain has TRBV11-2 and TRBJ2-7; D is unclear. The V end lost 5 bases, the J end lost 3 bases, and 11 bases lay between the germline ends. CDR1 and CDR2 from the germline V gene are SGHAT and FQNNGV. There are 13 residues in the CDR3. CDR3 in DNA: TGTGCCAGCAGCCCGACGAGGTACTACGAGCAGTACTTC. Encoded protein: CASSPTRYYEQYF. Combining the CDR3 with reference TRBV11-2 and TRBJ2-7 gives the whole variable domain EAGVAQSPRYKIIEKRQSVAFWCNPISGHATLYWYQQILGQGPKLLIQFQNNGVVDDSQLPKDRFSAERLKGVDSTLKIQPAKLEDSAVYLCASSPTRYYEQYFGPGTRLTVT.

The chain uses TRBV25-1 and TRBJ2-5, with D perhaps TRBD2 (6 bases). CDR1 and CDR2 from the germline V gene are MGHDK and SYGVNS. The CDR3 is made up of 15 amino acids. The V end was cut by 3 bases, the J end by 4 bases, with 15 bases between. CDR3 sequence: CASSEQRGTRETQYF. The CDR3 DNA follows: TGTGCCAGCAGTGAGCAACGGGGGACCAGAGAGACCCAGTACTTC.

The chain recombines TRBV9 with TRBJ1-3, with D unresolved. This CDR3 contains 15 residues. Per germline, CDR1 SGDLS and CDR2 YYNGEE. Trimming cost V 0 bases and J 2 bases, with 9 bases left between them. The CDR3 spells CASSVGRGAGNTIYF. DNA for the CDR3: TGTGCCAGCAGCGTAGGGCGGGGAGCTGGAAACACCATATATTTT.

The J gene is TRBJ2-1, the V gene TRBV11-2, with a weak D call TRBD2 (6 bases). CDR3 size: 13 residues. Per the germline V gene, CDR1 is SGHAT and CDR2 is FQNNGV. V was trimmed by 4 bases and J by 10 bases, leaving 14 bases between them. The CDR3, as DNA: TGTGCCAGCAGCTACCCCCCTCTAGCGGAGCAGTTCTTC. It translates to CASSYPPLAEQFF.

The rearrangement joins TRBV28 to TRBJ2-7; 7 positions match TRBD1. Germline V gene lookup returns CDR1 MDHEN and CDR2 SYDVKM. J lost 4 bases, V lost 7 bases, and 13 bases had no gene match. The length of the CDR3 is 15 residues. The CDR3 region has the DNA TGTGCCAGCACCCACCCACCGGGACAGAGTTACGAGCAGTACTTC. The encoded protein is CASTHPPGQSYEQYF.

CDR3 in DNA: TGTGCCAGCAGCTTAGAGGGGCTAGGGTTACGCACAGATACGCAGTATTTT. It encodes CASSLEGLGLRTDTQYF. This chain links TRBV7-9 with TRBJ2-3, with D perhaps TRBD1 (5 bases). There are 17 residues in the CDR3. Germline CDR1 and CDR2: SEHNR and FQNEAQ (reference sequence). V gave up 1 base and J gave up 1 base, with 15 bases separating them.

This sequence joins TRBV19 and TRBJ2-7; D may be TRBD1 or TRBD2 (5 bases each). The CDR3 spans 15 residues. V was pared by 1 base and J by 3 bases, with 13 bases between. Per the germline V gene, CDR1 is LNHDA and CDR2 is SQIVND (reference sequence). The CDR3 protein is CASSIAGDPFYEQYF. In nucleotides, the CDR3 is TGTGCCAGTAGTATAGCCGGGGACCCTTTCTACGAGCAGTACTTC. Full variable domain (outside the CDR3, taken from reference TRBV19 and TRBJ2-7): DGGITQSPKYLFRKEGQNVTLSCEQNLNHDAMYWYRQDPGQGLRLIYYSQIVNDFQKGDIAEGYSVSREKKESFPLTVTSAQKNPTAFYLCASSIAGDPFYEQYFGPGTRLTVT.

The CDR3 reads CASSYLAGSGELFF. In nucleotides, the CDR3 is TGTGCCAGCAGTTACCTCGCGGGTTCCGGGGAGCTGTTTTTT. V usage is TRBV6-5 and J usage is TRBJ2-2; possibly TRBD2 for D (5 bases). The germline V and J ends were trimmed by 2 bases and 6 bases, with 10 bases remaining between them. The germline V gene has CDR1 MNHEY and CDR2 SVGAGI. CDR3 length equals 14 residues.

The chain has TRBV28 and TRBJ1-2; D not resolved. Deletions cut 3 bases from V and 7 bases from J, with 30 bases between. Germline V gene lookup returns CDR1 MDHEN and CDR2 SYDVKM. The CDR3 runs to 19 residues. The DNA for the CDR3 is TGTGCCAGCAGTTTTGTGCGCGAACACCGACAAACAGAACTCGGTGGCTACACCTTC. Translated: CASSFVREHRQTELGGYTF.

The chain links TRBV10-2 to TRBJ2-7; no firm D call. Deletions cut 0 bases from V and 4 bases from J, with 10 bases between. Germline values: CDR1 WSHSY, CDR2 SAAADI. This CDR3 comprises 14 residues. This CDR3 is CASSESTNRYEQYF. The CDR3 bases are TGCGCCAGCAGTGAGTCAACCAACCGATACGAGCAGTACTTC.

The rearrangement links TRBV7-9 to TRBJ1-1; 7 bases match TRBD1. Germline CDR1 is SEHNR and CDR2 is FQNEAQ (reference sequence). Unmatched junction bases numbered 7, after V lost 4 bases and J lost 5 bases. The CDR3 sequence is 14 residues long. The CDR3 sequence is CASSSRDSRTEAFF. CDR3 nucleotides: TGTGCCAGCAGCTCCCGGGACAGCAGGACTGAAGCTTTCTTT. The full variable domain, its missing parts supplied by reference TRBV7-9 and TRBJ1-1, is DTGVSQNPRHKITKRGQNVTFRCDPISEHNRLYWYRQTLGQGPEFLTYFQNEAQLEKSRLLSDRFSAERPKGSFSTLEIQRTEQGDSAMYLCASSSRDSRTEAFFGQGTRLTVV.

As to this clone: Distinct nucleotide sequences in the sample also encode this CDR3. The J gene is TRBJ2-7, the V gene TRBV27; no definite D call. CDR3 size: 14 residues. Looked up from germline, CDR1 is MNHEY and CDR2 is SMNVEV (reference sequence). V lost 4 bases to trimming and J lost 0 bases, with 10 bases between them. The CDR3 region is CASSSGQSSYEQYF. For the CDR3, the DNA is TGTGCCAGCAGTTCAGGCCAGAGCTCCTACGAGCAGTACTTC.

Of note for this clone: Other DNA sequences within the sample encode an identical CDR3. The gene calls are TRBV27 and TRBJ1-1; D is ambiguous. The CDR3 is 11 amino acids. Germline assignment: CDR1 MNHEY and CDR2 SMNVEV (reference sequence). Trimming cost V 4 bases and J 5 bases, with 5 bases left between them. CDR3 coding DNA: TGTGCCAGCAGTTCCCATACTGAAGCTTTCTTT. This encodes CASSSHTEAFF.

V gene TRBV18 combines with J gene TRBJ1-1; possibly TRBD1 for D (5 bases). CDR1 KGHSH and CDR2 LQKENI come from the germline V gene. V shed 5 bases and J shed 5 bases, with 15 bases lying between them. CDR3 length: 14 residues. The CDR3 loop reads CASSSRGAETEAFF. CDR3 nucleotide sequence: TGTGCCAGCTCATCCCGCGGGGCGGAAACTGAAGCTTTCTTT. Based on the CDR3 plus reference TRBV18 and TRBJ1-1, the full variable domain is NAGVMQNPRHLVRRRGQEARLRCSPMKGHSHVYWYRQLPEEGLKFMVYLQKENIIDESGMPKERFSAEFPKEGPSILRIQQVVRGDSAAYFCASSSRGAETEAFFGQGTRLTVV.